The clone carrying this T cell receptor (beta chain) was detected ten times or more. Antigen specificity is unknown. Unmatched junction bases numbered 8, after V lost 2 bases and J lost 4 bases. The CDR3 totals 15 residues. Per the germline V gene, CDR1 is SGDLS and CDR2 is YYNGEE. This specimen belongs to a study of early T cells in non-severe SARS-CoV-2 infection. Study summary: Chains from this unsorted whole-blood bulk RNA could not be paired. Findings and limits, study-wide: VDJdb matches were skewed toward anti-spike CD8 T cell responses.

The TCR library protocol was used to attach unique molecular identifiers. These identifiers were attached to individual cDNA molecules. TCRdb reprocessed the 5' RACE reads with MiXCR, giving one entry per CDR3 protein. The table records tens of thousands of distinct CDR3 sequences, around 5.6% of them present only once. Sequencing was performed on whole blood. This TCR came from an adult who was a healthcare worker with PCR-confirmed SARS-CoV-2 infection or an uninfected control (not recorded which). The V call is TRBV9, the J call TRBJ2-7; 8 bases map to TRBD1. The CDR3 region has the DNA TGTGCCAGCAGCGTCACCGGACAGGGTGGTTACGAGCAGTACTTC. This sequence encodes CASSVTGQGGYEQYF.